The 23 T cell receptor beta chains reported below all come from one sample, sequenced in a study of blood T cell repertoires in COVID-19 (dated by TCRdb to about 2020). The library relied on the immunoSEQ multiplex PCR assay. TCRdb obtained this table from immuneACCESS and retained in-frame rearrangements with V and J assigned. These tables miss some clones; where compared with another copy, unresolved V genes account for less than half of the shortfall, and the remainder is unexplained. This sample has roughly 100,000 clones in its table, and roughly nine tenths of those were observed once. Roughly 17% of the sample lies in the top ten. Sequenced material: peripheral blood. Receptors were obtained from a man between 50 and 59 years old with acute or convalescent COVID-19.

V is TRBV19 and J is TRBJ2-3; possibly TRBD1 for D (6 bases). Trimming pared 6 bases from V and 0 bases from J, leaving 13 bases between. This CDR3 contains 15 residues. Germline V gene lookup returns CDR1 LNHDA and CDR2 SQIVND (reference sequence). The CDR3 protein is CASRNRAFSTDTQYF. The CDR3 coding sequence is TGTGCCAGTAGGAACAGGGCGTTTAGCACAGATACGCAGTATTTT.

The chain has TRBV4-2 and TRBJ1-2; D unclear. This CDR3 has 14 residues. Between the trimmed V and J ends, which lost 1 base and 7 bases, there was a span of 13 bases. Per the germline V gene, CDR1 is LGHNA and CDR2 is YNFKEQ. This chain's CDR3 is CASSQVRESSGYTF. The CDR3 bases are TGTGCCAGCAGCCAAGTTAGGGAGTCGAGTGGCTACACCTTC.

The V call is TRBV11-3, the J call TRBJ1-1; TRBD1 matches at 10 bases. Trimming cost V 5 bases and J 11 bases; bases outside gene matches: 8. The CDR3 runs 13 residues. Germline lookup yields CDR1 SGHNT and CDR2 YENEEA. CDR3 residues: CASSAGDRGGAFF. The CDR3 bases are TGTGCCAGCAGCGCTGGGGACAGGGGAGGGGCTTTCTTT.

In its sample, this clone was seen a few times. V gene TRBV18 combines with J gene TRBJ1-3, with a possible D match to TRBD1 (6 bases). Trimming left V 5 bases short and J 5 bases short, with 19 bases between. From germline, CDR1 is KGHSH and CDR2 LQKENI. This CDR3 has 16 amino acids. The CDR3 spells CASSSLQGNMRNTIYF. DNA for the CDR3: TGTGCCAGCTCATCCCTACAGGGTAACATGCGAAACACCATATATTTT.

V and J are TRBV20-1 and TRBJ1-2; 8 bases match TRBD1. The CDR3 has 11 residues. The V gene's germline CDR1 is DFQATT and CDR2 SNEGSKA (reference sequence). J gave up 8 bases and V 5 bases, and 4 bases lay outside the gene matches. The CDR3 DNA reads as TGCAGTGCTCCAGGGGGCTGGGGCTACACCTTC. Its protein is CSAPGGWGYTF.

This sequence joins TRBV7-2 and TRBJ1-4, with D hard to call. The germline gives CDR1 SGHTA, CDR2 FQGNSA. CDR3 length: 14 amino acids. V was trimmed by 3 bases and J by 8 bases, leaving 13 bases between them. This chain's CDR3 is CASSLRGGKEKLFF. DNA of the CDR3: TGTGCCAGCAGCTTGAGAGGTGGAAAGGAAAAACTGTTTTTT.

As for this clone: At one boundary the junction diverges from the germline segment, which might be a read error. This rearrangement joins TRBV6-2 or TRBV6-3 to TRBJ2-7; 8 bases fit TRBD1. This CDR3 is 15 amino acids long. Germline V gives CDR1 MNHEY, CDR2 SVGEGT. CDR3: CASSLKINGPGQVHF. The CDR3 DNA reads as TGTGCCAGCAGTCTAAAGATTAACGGACCGGGACAGGTCCACTTC.

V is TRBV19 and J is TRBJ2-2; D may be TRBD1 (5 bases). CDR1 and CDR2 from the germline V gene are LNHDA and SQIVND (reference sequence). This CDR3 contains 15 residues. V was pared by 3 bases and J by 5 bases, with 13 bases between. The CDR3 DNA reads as TGTGCCAGTAGTATGGCCAGGGCTAGGACCGGGGAGCTGTTTTTT. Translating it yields CASSMARARTGELFF.

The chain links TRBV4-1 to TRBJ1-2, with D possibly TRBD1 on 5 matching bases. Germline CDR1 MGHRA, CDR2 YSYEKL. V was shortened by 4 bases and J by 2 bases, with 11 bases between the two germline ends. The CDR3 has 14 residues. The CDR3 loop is CASSRPTENYGYTF. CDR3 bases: TGCGCCAGCAGCCGACCGACAGAGAACTATGGCTACACCTTC.

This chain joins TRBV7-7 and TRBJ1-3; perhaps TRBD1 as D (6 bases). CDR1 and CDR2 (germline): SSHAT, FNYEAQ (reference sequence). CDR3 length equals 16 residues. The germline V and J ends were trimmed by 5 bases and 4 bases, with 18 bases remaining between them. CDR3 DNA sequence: TGTGCCAGCAGCCCCAGGGCGGGGGGCGCGGGAAACACCATATATTTT. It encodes CASSPRAGGAGNTIYF.

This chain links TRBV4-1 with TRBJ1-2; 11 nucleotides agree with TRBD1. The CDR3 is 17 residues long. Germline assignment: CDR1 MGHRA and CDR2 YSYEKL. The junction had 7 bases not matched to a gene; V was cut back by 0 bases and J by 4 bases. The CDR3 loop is CASSQDAPGTGGYGYTF. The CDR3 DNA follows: TGCGCCAGCAGCCAAGATGCCCCCGGGACAGGGGGCTATGGCTACACCTTC.

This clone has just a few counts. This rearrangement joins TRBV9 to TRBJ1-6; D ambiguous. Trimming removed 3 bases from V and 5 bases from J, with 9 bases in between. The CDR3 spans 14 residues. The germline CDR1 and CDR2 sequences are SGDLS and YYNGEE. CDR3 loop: CASSAGLDNSPLHF. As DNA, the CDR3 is TGTGCCAGCAGCGCAGGATTGGATAATTCACCCCTCCACTTT.

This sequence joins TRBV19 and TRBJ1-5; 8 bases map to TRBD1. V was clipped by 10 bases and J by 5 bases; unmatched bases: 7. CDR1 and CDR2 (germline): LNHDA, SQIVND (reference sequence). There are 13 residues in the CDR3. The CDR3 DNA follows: TGTGCCACCAGCAGGGGGCAGGATCAGCCCCAGCATTTT. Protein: CATSRGQDQPQHF. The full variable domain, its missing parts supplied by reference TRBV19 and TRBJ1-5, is DGGITQSPKYLFRKEGQNVTLSCEQNLNHDAMYWYRQDPGQGLRLIYYSQIVNDFQKGDIAEGYSVSREKKESFPLTVTSAQKNPTAFYLCATSRGQDQPQHFGDGTRLSIL.

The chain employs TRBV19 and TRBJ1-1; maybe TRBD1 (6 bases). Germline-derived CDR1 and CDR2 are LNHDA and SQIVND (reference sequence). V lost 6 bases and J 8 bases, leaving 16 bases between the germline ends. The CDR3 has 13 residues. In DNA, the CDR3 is TGTGCCAGTAGGGTGACAGGAGTATCCGAAGCTTTCTTT. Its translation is CASRVTGVSEAFF.

CDR3 residues: CASTLGQRDFYNEQFF. CDR3 coding DNA: TGTGCCAGCACCCTGGGACAGAGAGATTTCTACAATGAGCAGTTCTTC. The chain joins TRBV28 to TRBJ2-1; 7 bases are a match to TRBD1. The junction had 12 bases not matched to a gene; V was cut back by 7 bases and J by 3 bases. This CDR3 comprises 16 residues. Germline V gene lookup returns CDR1 MDHEN and CDR2 SYDVKM.

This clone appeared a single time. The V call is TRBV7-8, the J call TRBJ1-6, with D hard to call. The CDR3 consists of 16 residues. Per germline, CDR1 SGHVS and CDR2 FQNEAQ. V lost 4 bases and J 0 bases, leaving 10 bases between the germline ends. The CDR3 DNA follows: TGTGCCAGCAGCTCACTCCTTAGCTCCTATAATTCACCCCTCCACTTT. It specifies CASSSLLSSYNSPLHF.

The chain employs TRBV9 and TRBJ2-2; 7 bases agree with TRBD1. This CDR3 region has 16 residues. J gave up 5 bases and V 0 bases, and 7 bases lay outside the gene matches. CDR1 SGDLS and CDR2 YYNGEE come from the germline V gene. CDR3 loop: CASSVGDRVGTGELFF. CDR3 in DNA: TGTGCCAGCAGCGTAGGAGACAGGGTCGGGACCGGGGAGCTGTTTTTT.

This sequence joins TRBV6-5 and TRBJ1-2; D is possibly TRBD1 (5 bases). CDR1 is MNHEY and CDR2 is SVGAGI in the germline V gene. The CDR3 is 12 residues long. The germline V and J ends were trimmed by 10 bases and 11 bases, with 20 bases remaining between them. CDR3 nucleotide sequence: TGTGCCACCAGGGCGGAGGGAATGAGGTACACCTTC. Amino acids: CATRAEGMRYTF.

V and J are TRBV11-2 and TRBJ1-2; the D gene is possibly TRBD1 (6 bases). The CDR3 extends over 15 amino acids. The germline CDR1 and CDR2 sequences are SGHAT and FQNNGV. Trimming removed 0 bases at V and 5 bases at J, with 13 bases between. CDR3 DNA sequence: TGTGCCAGCAGCTTAGAAGGACAGAGGAGGTATGGCTACACCTTC. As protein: CASSLEGQRRYGYTF.

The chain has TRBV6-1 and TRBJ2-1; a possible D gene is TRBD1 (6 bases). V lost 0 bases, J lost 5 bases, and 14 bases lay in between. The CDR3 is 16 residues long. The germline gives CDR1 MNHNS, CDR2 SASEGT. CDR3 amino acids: CASSEAKRQANNEQFF. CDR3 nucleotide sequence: TGTGCCAGCAGTGAAGCCAAAAGACAGGCGAACAATGAGCAGTTCTTC.

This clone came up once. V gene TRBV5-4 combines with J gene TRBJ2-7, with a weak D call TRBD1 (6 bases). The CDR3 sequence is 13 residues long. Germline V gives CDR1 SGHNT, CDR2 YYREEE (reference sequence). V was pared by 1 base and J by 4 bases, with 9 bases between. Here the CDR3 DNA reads TGTGCCAGCAGCTTGAAAGGGGGATACGAGCAGTACTTC. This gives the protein CASSLKGGYEQYF.

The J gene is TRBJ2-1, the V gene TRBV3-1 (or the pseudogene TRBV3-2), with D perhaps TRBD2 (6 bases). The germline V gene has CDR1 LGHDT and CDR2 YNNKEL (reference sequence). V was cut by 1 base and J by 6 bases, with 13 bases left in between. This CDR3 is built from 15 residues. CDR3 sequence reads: CASSQARGVSNEQFF. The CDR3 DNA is TGTGCCAGCAGCCAAGCCCGCGGGGTGAGCAATGAGCAGTTCTTC.

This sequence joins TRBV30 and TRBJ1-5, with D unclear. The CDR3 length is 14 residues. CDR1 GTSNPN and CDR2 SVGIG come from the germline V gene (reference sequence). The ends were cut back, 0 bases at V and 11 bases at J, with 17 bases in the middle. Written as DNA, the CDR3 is TGTGCCTGGAGTGTACCGGGCCCGGGGTATGCCCAGCATTTT. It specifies CAWSVPGPGYAQHF.